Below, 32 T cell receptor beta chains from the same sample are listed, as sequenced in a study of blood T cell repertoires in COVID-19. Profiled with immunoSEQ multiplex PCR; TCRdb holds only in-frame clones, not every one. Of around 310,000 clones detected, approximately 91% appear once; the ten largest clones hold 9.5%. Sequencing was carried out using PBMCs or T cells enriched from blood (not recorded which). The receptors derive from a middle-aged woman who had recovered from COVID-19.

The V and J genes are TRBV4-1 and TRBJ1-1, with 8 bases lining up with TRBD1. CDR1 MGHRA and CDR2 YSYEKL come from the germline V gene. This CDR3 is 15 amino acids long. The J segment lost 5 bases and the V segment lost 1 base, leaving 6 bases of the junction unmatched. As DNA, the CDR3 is TGCGCCAGCAGCCAAGCCGCAGGGGGCAGGACTGAAGCTTTCTTT. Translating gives CASSQAAGGRTEAFF.

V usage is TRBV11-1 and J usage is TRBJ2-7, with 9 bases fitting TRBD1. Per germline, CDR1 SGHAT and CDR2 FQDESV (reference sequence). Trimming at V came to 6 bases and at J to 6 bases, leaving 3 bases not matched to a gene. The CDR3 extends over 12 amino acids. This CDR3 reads CASRQTGGEQYF. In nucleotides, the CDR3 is TGTGCCAGCAGACAGACAGGGGGCGAGCAGTACTTC.

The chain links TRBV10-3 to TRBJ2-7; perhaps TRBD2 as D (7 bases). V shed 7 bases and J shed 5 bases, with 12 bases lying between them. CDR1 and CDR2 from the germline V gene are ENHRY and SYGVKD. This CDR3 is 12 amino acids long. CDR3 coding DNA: TGTGCCATCATGGGGGGGCCCAACGAGCAGTACTTC. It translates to CAIMGGPNEQYF.

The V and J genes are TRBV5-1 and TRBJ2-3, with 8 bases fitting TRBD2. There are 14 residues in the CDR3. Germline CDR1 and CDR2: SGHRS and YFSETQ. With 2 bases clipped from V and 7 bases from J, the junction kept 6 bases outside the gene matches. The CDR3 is CASSFGGALHTQYF. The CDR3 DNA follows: TGCGCCAGCAGCTTCGGGGGGGCCCTCCATACGCAGTATTTT. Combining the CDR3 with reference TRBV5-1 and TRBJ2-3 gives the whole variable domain KAGVTQTPRYLIKTRGQQVTLSCSPISGHRSVSWYQQTPGQGLQFLFEYFSETQRNKGNFPGRFSGRQFSNSRSEMNVSTLELGDSALYLCASSFGGALHTQYFGPGTRLTVL.

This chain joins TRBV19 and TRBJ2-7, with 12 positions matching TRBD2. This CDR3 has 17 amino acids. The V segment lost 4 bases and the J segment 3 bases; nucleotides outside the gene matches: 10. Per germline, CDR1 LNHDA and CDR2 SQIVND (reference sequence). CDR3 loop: CASSRRTSGIRDYEQYF. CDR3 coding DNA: TGTGCCAGTAGTAGAAGGACTAGCGGGATTCGGGACTACGAGCAGTACTTC.

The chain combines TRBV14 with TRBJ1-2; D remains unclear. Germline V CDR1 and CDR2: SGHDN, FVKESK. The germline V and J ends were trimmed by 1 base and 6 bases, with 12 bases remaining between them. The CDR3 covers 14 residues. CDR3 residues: CASSQVPGRHGYTF. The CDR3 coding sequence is TGTGCCAGCAGCCAAGTTCCGGGGAGGCATGGCTACACCTTC.

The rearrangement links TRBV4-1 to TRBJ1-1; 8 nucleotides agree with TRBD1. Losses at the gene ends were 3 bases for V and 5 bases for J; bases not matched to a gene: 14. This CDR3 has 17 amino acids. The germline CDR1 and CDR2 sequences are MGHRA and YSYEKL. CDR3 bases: TGCGCCAGCAGCCAGGACCCTCCGGCGCAGGGGGCTACTGAAGCTTTCTTT. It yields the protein CASSQDPPAQGATEAFF.

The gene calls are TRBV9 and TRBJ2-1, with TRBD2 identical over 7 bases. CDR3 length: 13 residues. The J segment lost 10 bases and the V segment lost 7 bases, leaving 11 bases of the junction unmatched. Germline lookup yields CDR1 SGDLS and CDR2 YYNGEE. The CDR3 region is CASSRGRGEEQFF. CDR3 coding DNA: TGTGCCAGCTCCCGAGGGAGGGGAGAAGAGCAGTTCTTC.

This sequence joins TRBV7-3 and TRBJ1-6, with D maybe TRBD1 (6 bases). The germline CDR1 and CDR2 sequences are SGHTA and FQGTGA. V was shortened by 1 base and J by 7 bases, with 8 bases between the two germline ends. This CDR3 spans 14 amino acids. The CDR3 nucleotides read TGTGCCAGCAGCTTAAGAGGACAGAATTCACCCCTCCACTTT. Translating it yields CASSLRGQNSPLHF. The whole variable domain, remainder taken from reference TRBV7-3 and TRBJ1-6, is GAGVSQTPSNKVTEKGKYVELRCDPISGHTALYWYRQSLGQGPEFLIYFQGTGAADDSGLPNDRFFAVRPEGSVSTLKIQRTERGDSAVYLCASSLRGQNSPLHFGNGTRLTVT.

The CDR3, as DNA: TGTGCCAGCTCACCGACTAGCGGGAGGCAAGAGACCCAGTACTTC. Translated, it gives CASSPTSGRQETQYF. The rearrangement uses TRBV18 and TRBJ2-5, with TRBD2 matching 13 bases. Germline V CDR1 and CDR2: KGHSH, LQKENI. Losses at the gene ends were 3 bases for V and 2 bases for J; bases not matched to a gene: 0. CDR3 length: 15 amino acids.

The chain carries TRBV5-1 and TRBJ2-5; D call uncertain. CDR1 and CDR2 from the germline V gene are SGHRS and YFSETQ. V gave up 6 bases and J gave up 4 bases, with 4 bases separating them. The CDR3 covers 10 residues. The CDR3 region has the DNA TGCGCCAGCAACGGAGAGACCCAGTACTTC. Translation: CASNGETQYF.

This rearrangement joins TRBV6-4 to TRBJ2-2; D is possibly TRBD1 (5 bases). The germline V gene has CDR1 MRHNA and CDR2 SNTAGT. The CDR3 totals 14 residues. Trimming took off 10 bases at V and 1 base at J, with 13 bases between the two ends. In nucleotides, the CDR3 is TGTGCCACCAAACAGGCCCTGAACACCGGGGAGCTGTTTTTT. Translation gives CATKQALNTGELFF.

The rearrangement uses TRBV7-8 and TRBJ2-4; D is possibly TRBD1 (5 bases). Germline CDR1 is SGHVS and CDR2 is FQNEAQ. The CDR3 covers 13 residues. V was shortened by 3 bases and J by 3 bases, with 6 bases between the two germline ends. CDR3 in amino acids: CASSLTDKNIQYF. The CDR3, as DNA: TGTGCCAGCAGCTTGACAGACAAAAACATTCAGTACTTC.

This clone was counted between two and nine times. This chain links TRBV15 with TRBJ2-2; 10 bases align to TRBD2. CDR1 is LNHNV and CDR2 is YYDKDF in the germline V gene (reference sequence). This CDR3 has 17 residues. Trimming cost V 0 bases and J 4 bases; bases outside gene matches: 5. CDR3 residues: CATSRDGLAGVTGELFF. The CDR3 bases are TGTGCCACCAGCAGAGACGGGCTAGCGGGAGTCACCGGGGAGCTGTTTTTT.

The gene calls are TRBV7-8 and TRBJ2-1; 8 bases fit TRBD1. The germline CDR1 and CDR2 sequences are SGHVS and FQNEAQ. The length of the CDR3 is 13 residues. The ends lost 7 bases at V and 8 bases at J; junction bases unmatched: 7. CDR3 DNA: TGTGCCAGCAACCCGACAGGGGTCCATGAGCAGTTCTTC. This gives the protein CASNPTGVHEQFF.

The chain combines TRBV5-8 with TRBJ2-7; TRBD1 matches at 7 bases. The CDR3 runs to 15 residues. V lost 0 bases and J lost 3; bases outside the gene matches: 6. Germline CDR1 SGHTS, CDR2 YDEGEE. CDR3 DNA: TGTGCCAGCAGCTTGGGCCCGGGACAGTACTACGAGCAGTACTTC. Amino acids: CASSLGPGQYYEQYF.

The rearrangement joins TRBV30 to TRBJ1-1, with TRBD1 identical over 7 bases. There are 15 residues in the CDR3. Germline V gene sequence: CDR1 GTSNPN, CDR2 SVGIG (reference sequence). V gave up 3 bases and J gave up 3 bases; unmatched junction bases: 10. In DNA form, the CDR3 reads TGTGCCTGGAGACCGGGACAGTTGTTACACACTGAAGCTTTCTTT. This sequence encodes CAWRPGQLLHTEAFF.

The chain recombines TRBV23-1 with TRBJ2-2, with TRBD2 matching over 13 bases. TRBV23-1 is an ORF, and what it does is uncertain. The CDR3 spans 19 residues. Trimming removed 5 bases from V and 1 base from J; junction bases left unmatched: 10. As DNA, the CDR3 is TGCGCCAGCAGTTCCGGGACTAGCGGGGACTTCGGGAACACCGGGGAGCTGTTTTTT. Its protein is CASSSGTSGDFGNTGELFF.

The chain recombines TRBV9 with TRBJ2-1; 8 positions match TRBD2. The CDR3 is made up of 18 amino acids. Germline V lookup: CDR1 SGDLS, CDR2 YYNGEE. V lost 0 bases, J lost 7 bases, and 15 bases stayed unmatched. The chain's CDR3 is CASSVVPGRAGVQNEQFF. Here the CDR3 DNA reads TGTGCCAGCAGCGTAGTCCCGGGACGAGCGGGAGTGCAAAATGAGCAGTTCTTC.

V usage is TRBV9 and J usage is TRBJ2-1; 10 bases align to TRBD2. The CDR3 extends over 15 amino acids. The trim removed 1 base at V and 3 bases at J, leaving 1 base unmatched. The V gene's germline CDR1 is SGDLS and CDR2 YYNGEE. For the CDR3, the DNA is TGTGCCAGCAGCGTACGGACTAGCGGCTACAATGAGCAGTTCTTC. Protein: CASSVRTSGYNEQFF.

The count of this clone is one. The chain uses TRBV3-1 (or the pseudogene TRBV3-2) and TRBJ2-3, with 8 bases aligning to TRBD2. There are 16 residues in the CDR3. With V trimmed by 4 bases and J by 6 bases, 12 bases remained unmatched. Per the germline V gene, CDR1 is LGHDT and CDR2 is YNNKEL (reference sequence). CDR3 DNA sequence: TGTGCCAGCAGCCCGCGAGGGCGGGGGGTTGTGGATACGCAGTATTTT. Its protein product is CASSPRGRGVVDTQYF.

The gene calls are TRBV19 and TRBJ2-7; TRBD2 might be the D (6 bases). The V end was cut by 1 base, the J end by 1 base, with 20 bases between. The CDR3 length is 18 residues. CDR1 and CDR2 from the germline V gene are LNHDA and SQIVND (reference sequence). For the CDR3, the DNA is TGTGCCAGTAGTATAGGCAAGGTCTCTAGCGCCGAGTCCTACGAGCAGTACTTC. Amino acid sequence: CASSIGKVSSAESYEQYF.

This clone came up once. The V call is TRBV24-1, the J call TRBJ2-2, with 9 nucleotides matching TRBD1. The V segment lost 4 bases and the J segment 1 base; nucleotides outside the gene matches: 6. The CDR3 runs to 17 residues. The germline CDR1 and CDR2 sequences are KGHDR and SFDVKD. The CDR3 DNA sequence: TGTGCCACCAGTGACCCTACAGGGGGCGGGAACACCGGGGAGCTGTTTTTT. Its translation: CATSDPTGGGNTGELFF.

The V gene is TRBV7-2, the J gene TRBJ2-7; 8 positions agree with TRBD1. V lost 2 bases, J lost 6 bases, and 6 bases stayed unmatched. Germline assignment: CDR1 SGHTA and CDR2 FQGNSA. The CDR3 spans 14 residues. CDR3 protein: CASSLIDRGTEQYF. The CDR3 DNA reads TGTGCCAGCAGCTTAATCGACAGGGGAACCGAGCAGTACTTC.

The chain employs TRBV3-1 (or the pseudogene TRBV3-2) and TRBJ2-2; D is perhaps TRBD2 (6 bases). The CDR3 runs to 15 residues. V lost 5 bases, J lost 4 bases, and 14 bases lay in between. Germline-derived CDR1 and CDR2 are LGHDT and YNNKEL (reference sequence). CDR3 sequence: CASSFPEGGTGELFF. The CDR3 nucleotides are TGTGCCAGCAGCTTCCCGGAGGGCGGCACCGGGGAGCTGTTTTTT.

This CDR3 is CASSYSTSLVNEQFF. In DNA, the CDR3 is TGTGCCAGCAGTTACTCGACTAGTTTAGTCAATGAGCAGTTCTTC. This chain uses TRBV5-4 with TRBJ2-1; the D gene is possibly TRBD2 (6 bases). The CDR3 consists of 15 residues. V was shortened by 5 bases and J by 6 bases, with 18 bases between the two germline ends. Germline-derived CDR1 and CDR2 are SGHNT and YYREEE (reference sequence).

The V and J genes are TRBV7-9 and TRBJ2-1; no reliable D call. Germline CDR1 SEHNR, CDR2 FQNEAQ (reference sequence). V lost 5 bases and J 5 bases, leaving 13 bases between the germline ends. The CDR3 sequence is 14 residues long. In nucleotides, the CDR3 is TGTGCCAGCAGCCCACCGAGAGGCCACAATGAGCAGTTCTTC. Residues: CASSPPRGHNEQFF.

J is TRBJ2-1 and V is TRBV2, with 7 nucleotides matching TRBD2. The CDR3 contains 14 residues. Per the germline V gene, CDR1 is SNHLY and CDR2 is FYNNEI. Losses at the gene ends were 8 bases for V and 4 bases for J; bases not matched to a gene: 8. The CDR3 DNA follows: TGTGCCAGCGGGGGGACTATCATTTACAATGAGCAGTTCTTC. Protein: CASGGTIIYNEQFF.

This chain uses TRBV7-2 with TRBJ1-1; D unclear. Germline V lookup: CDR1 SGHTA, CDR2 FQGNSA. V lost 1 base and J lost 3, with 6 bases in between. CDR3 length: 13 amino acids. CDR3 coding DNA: TGTGCCAGCAGCTTAGAAGGAGACACTGAAGCTTTCTTT. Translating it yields CASSLEGDTEAFF.

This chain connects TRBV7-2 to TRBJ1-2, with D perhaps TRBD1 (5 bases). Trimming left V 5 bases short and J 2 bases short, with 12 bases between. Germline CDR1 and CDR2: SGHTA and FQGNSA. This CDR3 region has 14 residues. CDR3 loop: CASSTTGGNYGYTF. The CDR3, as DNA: TGTGCCAGCAGCACGACCGGGGGAAACTATGGCTACACCTTC.

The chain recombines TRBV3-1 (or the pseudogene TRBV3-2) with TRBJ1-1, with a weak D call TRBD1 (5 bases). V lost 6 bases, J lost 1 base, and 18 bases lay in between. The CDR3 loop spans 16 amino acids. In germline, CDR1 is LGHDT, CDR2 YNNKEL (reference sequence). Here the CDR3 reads CASRLQSGGANTEAFF. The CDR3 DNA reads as TGTGCCAGCAGACTCCAGTCTGGAGGGGCGAACACTGAAGCTTTCTTT.

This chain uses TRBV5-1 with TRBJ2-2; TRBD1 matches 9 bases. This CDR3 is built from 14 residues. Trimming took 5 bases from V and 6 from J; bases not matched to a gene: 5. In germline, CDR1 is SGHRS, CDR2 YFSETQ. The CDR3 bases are TGCGCCAGCAGTCGGGACAGGGAAGCCGGGGAGCTGTTTTTT. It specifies CASSRDREAGELFF.